This record looks at one T cell receptor (beta chain) sequence and its context. This clone's antigen is unknown. Base qualities are not at hand, and no much larger clone is one base apart. These data are taken from a study of cytomegalovirus exposure and HLA in healthy donors (dated by TCRdb to the late 2010s). The study in broad terms: According to an earlier analysis of around 600 of the donors, 200 million or so T cells yielded over 100 million unique TCR beta sequences and 276 Gb of sequence data. Roughly 300 gigabases of sequencing data and approximately 85 million unique TCR sequences were included in an early release covering 550 to 650 HLA-typed donors. The genetic ancestry cluster associated with self-reported Caucasian donors included 65% to 90% of the approximately 410 genotyped donors. The study was designed to test whether signatures of past pathogen exposure could be identified by cataloging public T cell receptors. The study profiled the T cell repertoires of about 640 subjects by immunosequencing and related them to cytomegalovirus serostatus. A separate validation cohort of some 130 different subjects was used in addition to the approximately 700-subject first cohort. The study combined high-throughput TCR immunosequencing, statistical association of individual TCRs with disease status, and machine learning to predict cytomegalovirus infection status. A later analysis re-analyzed previously published TCR beta repertoires from 650 to 800 donors and added high-resolution HLA genotyping to study TCR occurrence patterns. Rather than drawing on any new phenotypic data, the later analysis identified candidate immune exposures from TCR beta sequences and the way those sequences occurred across donors. To decide whether each TCR beta V gene segment behaved as functional or pseudogenic, an earlier analysis of some 580 of the donors relied on high-throughput TCR beta sequencing. Donor age, sex, ethnicity and CMV serostatus were compiled together with the repertoire data. A later genetic analysis took genome-wide SNP genotypes for about 65% of the 666 donors and used that subset as a discovery cohort. All discovery cohort repertoires had been generated using a single sequencing platform. HLA typing covered class I and class II loci at four-digit resolution. Typing coverage varied by locus: about 620-630 donors for A, B, C, DRB1 and DQB1; approximately 500 for DQA1; 600 to 610 for DPA1; 400 to 480 for DPB1. Because of strong linkage in the cohort, roughly five DR-DQ haplotypes were treated as single units for association and clustering. Across approximately 400 genotyped donors of the cohort, an average of about 220,000 unique TCR beta nucleotide sequences per donor were sequenced, and 15% to 20% of those sequences were non-productive.

The cohort comprised 666 healthy bone marrow donors. At the time of sampling, every cohort member was nominally healthy, though immune exposures that went unrecorded were likely present. The donor was CMV seronegative and was included in the group of a few hundred seronegative cohort members. Each donor provided a peripheral blood sample, and peripheral blood mononuclear cells were used for TCR beta sequencing. Genomic DNA was extracted from the blood cell samples with the Qiagen DNeasy Blood Extraction Kit. Library preparation employed the immunoSEQ multiplex PCR assay. For the multiplex PCR, a mixture combining 60 forward primers for TCR Vbeta segments and 13 reverse primers for TCR Jbeta segments was used. Amplification of the CDR3 region of rearranged TCR beta genes was performed with a multiplex PCR assay on genomic DNA. The Illumina HiSeq System was used to sequence the amplified TCR beta libraries as 87-base-pair reads. The published analysis was carried out like this. Across the 500 to 850 repertoires, a later analysis counted some 80 million unique TCR beta chains, about 10 million of which were shared by at least two donors. A nearest-neighbor algorithm error-corrected the raw reads and collapsed the reads into unique sequences, merging closely related sequences to remove PCR and sequencing errors. To assign V, D and J gene segments, CDR3 sequences were aligned to IMGT reference sequences. For a sequence to be retained, a match of at least six nucleotides was required to both a V gene segment and a J gene segment. Rearrangements were called productive when the CDR3 lacked stop codons and stayed in frame with V and J; all others were non-productive. CDR3 was defined by IMGT convention, running from the second conserved V-encoded cysteine to the conserved J-encoded phenylalanine. Sequences without an unambiguous match to a single V gene segment were excluded from the earlier analysis of about 640 of the donors. An earlier analysis of roughly 590 of the donors called V segments functional above 56.7% productive rearrangements and segregating when the between-donor standard deviation exceeded 5%. A statistical classification framework was built to diagnose cytomegalovirus status from the catalog of TCR beta chain sequences. In a later analysis, TCR nucleotide sequences were compared against IMGT/GENE-DB human TR gene sequences so that V and J genes could be assigned. The TCRdist pipeline was used in a later analysis to assign CDR3 sequences and most-parsimonious VDJ recombination scenarios. In a later analysis, each TCR beta chain was defined by its CDR3 amino acid sequence together with its V-gene family, and reads without a unique V-gene family were excluded. A later analysis removed roughly 590 highly shared, low-generation-probability nucleotide sequences to deal with suspected cross-contamination and a sequencing artifact. In a later analysis, a clonal expansion index for each public chain was calculated from normalized within-repertoire ranks of inferred template counts. In a later analysis, generation probabilities were computed using a VDJ recombination model fitted to out-of-frame rearrangements, and the results were checked against IGoR. In a later analysis, hypergeometric tests were used to score TCR-TCR, TCR-HLA and TCR-CMV co-occurrence, with a repertoire-size bias correction applied to TCR pairs. False discovery rates were estimated in a later analysis by permuting HLA or CMV assignments 20 times. In a later analysis, co-occurring TCRs were grouped using DBSCAN, and TCRdist sequence similarity was added for clustering within HLA-allele-positive subsets. For co-occurrence clustering, repertoires with fewer than 30,000 or more than 120,000 public chains were excluded, along with 5 or 6 repertoires with anomalous nucleotide sharing. The table comes from immuneACCESS by way of TCRdb, which keeps in-frame sequences with V and J called. Part of the clones is missing from these tables; in studies checked, under half for an unresolved V gene and the rest for unknown reasons. That table gives V, J and clone size, and the DNA gave D and trimming. In this sample the table shows 130,000 to 150,000 clones, around four fifths of which occur a single time. The ten biggest clones cover about 3.7% of the sample.

Findings and caveats that apply to the study as a whole: Cytomegalovirus status was reported to be diagnosed by the classifier with high specificity and sensitivity in both the original and validation cohorts. The study gave a list of 150 to 200 TCR beta chains associated with cytomegalovirus. It was suggested by the authors that the approach could potentially be generalized to other disease states and immunological phenotypes. Specific HLA alleles were associated with about 17,000 TCR beta sequences at a false discovery rate of 0.05 in a later analysis. An earlier analysis of approximately 530 of the donors showed that most TCR beta V segments appeared in productive rearrangements either about 90% or about 30% of the time, which broadly matched IMGT annotations. The sequencing pipeline was judged likely to have produced a cluster of highly shared sequence variants as a technical artifact. When HLA alleles, especially DR and DQ, strongly co-occurred, attributing TCR associations to individual alleles was difficult. Most CMV-associated TCR beta chains appeared to be HLA-restricted in a later analysis, and the HLA associations seemed to be driven largely by CMV exposure. In vitro tests confirmed that a few of the cytomegalovirus-associated TCR beta chains recognize cytomegalovirus antigens. CMV serostatus was the only immune exposure information available for the cohort. Correlated functional status among segregating V segments might be attributable to linkage disequilibrium, but an unknown experimental factor could not be ruled out. Because counts were too low, around 17 rarely observed V segments, including chromosome 9 orphons, were left out of the earlier analysis of a few hundred of the donors. A later analysis found that TCR association rates varied across HLA loci, with DRB1 alleles showing the most associated TCRs and HLA-C alleles the fewest. A further reported finding was that TCR beta sequences accurately predicted the HLA-A and HLA-B alleles for most subjects in the first cohort. Compared with equally common non-associated chains, HLA-associated TCR beta chains in a later analysis were more clonally expanded and had lower generation probabilities. Most TCR sequences were observed very rarely across donors, whereas some public TCRs were present in many individuals. Sequencing depth was assumed to be roughly uniform across donors in the presence/absence analyses, though that assumption may not hold. An association between a missense DCLRE1C variant and V-gene and J-gene trimming of TCR beta chains was found in a later genetic analysis and replicated in an independent cohort. Compared with the roughly 670-donor mean, donors in an Asian-associated ancestry cluster had fewer N-insertions in productive TCRs, according to a later genetic analysis. Several of the top co-occurrence clusters appeared to be linked to parvovirus B19, influenza, CMV and Epstein-Barr virus, according to a later analysis. HLA typing was unavailable for some donors at each locus, so association tests used only the typed subset. This cohort had only TCR beta chains sequenced, and the lack of alpha or paired-chain data limited which features could be detected. Because the 87-base-pair reads could not distinguish some IMGT-functional V segments, including TRBV6-2 and TRBV6-3, those segments were excluded.

Taken from cysteine to phenylalanine, the CDR3 has 14 residues. Just the 42-base CDR3 DNA is kept, in frame starting at base 1. Trimming removed 6 bases from V and 0 bases from J, leaving 9 bases between the germline ends. Sequences MGHDK (CDR1) and SYGVNS (CDR2) are obtained from the germline V gene. The chain links TRBV25-1 with TRBJ1-3, with the D gene too uncertain to name. The TCR originated in a male donor in good health and CMV-seronegative. Source material: PBMCs. The encoded CDR3 is CASRPGYSGNTIYF. The DNA sequence is given as TGTGCCAGCAGGCCGGGTTACTCTGGAAACACCATATATTTT.